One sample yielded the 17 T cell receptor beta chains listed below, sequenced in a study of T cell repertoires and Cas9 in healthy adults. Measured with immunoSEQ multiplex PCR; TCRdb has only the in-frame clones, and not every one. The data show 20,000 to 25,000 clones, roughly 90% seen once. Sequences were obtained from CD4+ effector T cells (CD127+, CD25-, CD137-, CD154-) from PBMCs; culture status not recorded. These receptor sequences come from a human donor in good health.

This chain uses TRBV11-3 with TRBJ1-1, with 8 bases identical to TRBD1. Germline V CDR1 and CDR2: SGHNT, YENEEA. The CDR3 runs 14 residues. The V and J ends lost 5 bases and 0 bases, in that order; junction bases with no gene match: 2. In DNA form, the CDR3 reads TGTGCCAGCAGCCAGGGGGCAATGAACACTGAAGCTTTCTTT. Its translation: CASSQGAMNTEAFF.

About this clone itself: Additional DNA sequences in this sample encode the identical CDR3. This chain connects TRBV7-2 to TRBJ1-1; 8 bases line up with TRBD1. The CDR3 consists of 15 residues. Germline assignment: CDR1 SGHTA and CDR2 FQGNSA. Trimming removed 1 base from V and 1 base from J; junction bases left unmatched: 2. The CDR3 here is CASSLGDRRNTEAFF. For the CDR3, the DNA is TGTGCCAGCAGCTTAGGGGACAGGAGGAACACTGAAGCTTTCTTT.

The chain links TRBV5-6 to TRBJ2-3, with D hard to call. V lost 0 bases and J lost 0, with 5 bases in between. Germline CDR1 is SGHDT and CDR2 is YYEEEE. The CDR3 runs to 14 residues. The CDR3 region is CASSLGPSTDTQYF. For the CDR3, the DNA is TGTGCCAGCAGCTTGGGTCCTAGCACAGATACGCAGTATTTT.

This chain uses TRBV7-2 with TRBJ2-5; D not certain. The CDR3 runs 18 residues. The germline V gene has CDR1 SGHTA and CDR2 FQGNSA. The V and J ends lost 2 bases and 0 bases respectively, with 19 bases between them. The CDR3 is CASSLRLRSYYYQETQYF. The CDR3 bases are TGTGCCAGCAGCTTACGGCTGAGGTCCTACTATTACCAAGAGACCCAGTACTTC.

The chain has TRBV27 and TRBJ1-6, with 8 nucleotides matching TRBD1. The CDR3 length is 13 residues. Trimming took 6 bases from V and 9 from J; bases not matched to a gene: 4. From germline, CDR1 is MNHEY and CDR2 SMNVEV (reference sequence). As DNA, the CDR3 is TGTGCCAGCAGCAAGGACAGGGTTTCACCCCTCCACTTT. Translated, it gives CASSKDRVSPLHF.

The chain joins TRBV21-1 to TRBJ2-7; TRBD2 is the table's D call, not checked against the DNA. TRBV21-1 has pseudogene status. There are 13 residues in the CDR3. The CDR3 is CASSKRTSNEQYV. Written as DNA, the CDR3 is TGTGCCAGCAGCAAGAGGACTAGCAACGAGCAGTACGTC.

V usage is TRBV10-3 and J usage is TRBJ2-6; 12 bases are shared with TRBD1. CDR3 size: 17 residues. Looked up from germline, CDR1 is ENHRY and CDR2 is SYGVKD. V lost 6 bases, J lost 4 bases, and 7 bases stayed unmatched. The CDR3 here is CAIRDGTGGLGANVLTF. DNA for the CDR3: TGTGCCATCAGAGACGGGACAGGGGGCTTGGGGGCCAACGTCCTGACTTTC.

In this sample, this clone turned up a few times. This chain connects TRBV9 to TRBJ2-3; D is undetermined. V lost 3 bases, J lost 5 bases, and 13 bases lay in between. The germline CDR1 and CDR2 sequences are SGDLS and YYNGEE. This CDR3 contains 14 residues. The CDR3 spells CASSEPGGQDTQYF. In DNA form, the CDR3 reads TGTGCCAGCAGCGAGCCCGGCGGCCAAGATACGCAGTATTTT.

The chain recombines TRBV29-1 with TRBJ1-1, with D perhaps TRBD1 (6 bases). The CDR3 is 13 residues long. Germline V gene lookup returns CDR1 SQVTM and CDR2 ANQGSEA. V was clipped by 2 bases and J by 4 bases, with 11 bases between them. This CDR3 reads CSVEQGSGTEAFF. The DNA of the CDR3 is TGCAGCGTTGAACAGGGGAGCGGCACTGAAGCTTTCTTT. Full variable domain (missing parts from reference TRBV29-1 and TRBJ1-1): SAVISQKPSRDICQRGTSLTIQCQVDSQVTMMFWYRQQPGQSLTLIATANQGSEATYESGFVIDKFPISRPNLTFSTLTVSNMSPEDSSIYLCSVEQGSGTEAFFGQGTRLTVV.

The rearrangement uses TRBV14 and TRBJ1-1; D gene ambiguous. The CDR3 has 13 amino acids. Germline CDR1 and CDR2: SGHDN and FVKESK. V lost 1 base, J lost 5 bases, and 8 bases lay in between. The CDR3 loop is CASSQGGWTEAFF. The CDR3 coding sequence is TGTGCCAGCAGCCAAGGGGGTTGGACTGAAGCTTTCTTT.

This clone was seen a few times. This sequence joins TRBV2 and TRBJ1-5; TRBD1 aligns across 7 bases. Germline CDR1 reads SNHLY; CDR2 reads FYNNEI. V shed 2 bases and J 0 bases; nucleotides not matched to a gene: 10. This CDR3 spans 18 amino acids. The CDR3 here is CASSERGGGRGSNQPQHF. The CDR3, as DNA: TGTGCCAGCAGTGAACGGGGAGGGGGCAGGGGTAGCAATCAGCCCCAGCATTTT.

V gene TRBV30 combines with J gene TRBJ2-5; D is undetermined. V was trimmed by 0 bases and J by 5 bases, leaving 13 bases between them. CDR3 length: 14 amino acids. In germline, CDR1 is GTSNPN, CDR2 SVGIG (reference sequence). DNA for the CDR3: TGTGCCTGGAGTGTAGATCCCCAATCGGAGACCCAGTACTTC. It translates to CAWSVDPQSETQYF.

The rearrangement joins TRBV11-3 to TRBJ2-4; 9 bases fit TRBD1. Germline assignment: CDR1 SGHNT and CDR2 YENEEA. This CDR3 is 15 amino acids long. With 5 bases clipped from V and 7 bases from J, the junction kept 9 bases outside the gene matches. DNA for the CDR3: TGTGCCAGCAGCCAAAGACAGGGGGTAGTGAACATTCAGTACTTC. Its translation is CASSQRQGVVNIQYF.

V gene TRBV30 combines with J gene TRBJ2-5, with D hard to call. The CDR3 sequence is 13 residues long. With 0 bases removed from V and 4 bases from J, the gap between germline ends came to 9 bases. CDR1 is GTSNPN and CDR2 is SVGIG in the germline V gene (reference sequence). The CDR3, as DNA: TGTGCCTGGAGTGTACAGCAGGCAGAGACCCAGTACTTC. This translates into CAWSVQQAETQYF.

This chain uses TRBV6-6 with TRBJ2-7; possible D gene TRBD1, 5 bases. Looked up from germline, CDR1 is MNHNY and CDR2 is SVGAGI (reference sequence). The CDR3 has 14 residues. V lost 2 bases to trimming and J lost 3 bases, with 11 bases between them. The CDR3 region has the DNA TGTGCCAGCAGTTACGGTCCAGGGAACTACGAGCAGTACGTC. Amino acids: CASSYGPGNYEQYV.

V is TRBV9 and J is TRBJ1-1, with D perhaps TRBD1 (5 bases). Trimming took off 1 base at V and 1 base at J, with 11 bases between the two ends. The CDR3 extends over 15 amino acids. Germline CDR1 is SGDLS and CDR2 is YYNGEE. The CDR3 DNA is TGTGCCAGCAGCGTAATTGTAGGACAGAACACTGAAGCTTTCTTT. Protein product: CASSVIVGQNTEAFF.

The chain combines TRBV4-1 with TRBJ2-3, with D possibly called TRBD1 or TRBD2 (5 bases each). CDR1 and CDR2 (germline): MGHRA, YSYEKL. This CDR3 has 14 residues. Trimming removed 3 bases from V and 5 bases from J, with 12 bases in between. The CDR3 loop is CASSQGEYIDTQYF. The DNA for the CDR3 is TGCGCCAGCAGCCAGGGGGAGTATATAGATACGCAGTATTTT.